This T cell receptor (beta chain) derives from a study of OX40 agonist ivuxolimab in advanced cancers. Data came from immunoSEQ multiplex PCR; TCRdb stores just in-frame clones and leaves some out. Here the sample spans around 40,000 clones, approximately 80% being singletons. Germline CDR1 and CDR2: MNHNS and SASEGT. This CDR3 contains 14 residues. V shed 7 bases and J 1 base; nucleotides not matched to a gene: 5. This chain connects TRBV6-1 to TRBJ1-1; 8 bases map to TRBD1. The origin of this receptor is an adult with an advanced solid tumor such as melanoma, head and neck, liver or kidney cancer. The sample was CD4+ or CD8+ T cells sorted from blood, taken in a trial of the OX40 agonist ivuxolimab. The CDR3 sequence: CASTKTGENTEAFF. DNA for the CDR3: TGTGCCAGCACAAAGACAGGGGAGAACACTGAAGCTTTCTTT.